The TCR beta chain described here comes from a study of CD8+ T cells in alopecia areata. Study findings and constraints: Among patients, TCR sharing was less clear than in mice, a difference possibly due in part to HLA diversity in the patient population.

As for this clone: Antigen specificity is unknown.

CDR3 length equals 12 residues. Germline loops: CDR1 MNHNS, CDR2 SASEGT. Between the trimmed V and J ends, which lost 8 bases and 4 bases, there was a span of 9 bases. RNA, once extracted, was reverse transcribed into cDNA for use as the sequencing template. The repertoire was sequenced with immunoSEQ multiplex PCR; TCRdb's copy has only in-frame clones and lacks some. This table holds about 110,000 clones, 45% to 60% found once. The chain couples TRBV6-1 to TRBJ2-1, with D possibly TRBD2 on 5 matching bases. The receptor was isolated from a human donor with alopecia areata. The sample taken for sequencing was NKG2D-low CD8+ T cells sorted from blood. CDR3 sequence reads: CASLGVYNEQFF. The CDR3 region has the DNA TGTGCCAGCTTGGGAGTATACAATGAGCAGTTCTTC.